One TCR beta chain is described in this entry. Its specificity is not known. The method was immunoSEQ multiplex PCR; TCRdb's version includes in-frame clones alone and lacks a portion of them. The sample holds 40,000 to 55,000 clones; 90% to 95% are singletons and the top ten take 4% to 4.5%. J was trimmed by 3 bases and V by 6 bases; bases with no gene match: 5. This CDR3 region has 13 residues. CDR1 and CDR2 (germline): LNHDA, SQIVND (reference sequence). The data are from a study of graft-versus-host responses after intestinal transplantation. On the study more broadly: In this cohort, recipients had multivisceral, liver-intestinal, or isolated intestinal transplants. Anti-thymocyte globulin was used for induction in all recipients, who then took tacrolimus and steroids for 3 to 4 years.

Overall study findings and caveats: Across patients carrying graft-donor T cell macrochimerism, allografts held high graft-versus-host to host-versus-graft clonal ratios. Peak circulating GvH clone levels tracked with early post-transplant HvG declines.

The clonotype comes from a human patient who received an intestinal transplant, so some T cells may come from the graft donor. The specimen comprised PBMCs, sampled 524 days after transplant. The chain is built from TRBV19 and TRBJ2-7; 7 bases are shared with TRBD1. The CDR3 DNA follows: TGTGCCAGTAGGCGACAGGGAAACTACGAGCAGTACTTC. This translates into CASRRQGNYEQYF.